A selection of T cell receptor beta chains follows, all from one sample in a study of beta chain features in type 1 diabetes. Profiled with immunoSEQ multiplex PCR; TCRdb holds only in-frame clones, not every one. This table has about 370,000 clones, about 14% appearing once. Sequencing input: naive CD4+ T cells from blood. The source of these receptors is a young woman in good health. Both conserved end residues are part of each CDR3. D genes are given only for firm matches. Clone size is not always given. Where it is, it says once, few, many or a class for expanded clones.

clone size | J gene | V gene | D gene | CDR3 protein | CDR3 DNA
NA | TRBJ2-1 | TRBV7-2 | TRBD1 | CASSLDRGLGYEQFF | TGTGCCAGCAGCTTAGACAGGGGTTTGGGTTATGAGCAGTTCTTC
NA | TRBJ1-1 | TRBV5-1 | TRBD1 | CASSPPGTEHTEAFF | TGCGCCAGCAGCCCCCCCGGGACAGAGCACACTGAAGCTTTCTTT
NA | TRBJ2-2 | TRBV19 | TRBD1 | CASSIDHRGRDTGELFF | TGTGCCAGTAGTATAGATCACAGGGGCCGGGACACCGGGGAGCTGTTTTTT
NA | TRBJ1-1 | TRBV5-1 | TRBD1 | CASSSGQGDMAFF | TGCGCCAGCAGCTCTGGACAGGGGGATATGGCTTTCTTT
few | TRBJ2-7 | TRBV15 | TRBD1 | CATSRSTGTGTYEQYF | TGTGCCACCAGCAGGTCAACCGGGACAGGGACCTACGAGCAGTACTTC
few | TRBJ1-4 | TRBV7-9 | NA | CASSYGDKSNEKLFF | TGTGCCAGCAGTTACGGGGACAAGTCTAATGAAAAACTGTTTTTT
NA | TRBJ2-5 | TRBV7-2 | NA | CASRPGAVQQETQYF | TGTGCCAGCAGGCCAGGGGCAGTACAACAAGAGACCCAGTACTTC
few | TRBJ2-1 | TRBV5-4 | TRBD1 | CASRLPGQGSYNEQFF | TGTGCCAGCAGGCTTCCCGGACAGGGTTCCTACAATGAGCAGTTCTTC
NA | TRBJ2-5 | TRBV29-1 | NA | CSVAQGRETQYF | TGCAGCGTTGCCCAGGGTAGAGAGACCCAGTACTTC
NA | TRBJ2-7 | TRBV4-1 | TRBD1 | CASSQDAWTGGAGQYF | TGCGCCAGCAGCCAAGATGCCTGGACAGGGGGCGCGGGACAGTACTTC
NA | TRBJ2-5 | TRBV5-1 | NA | CASSFRDTIQETQYF | TGCGCCAGCAGCTTCCGGGACACCATCCAAGAGACCCAGTACTTC
few | TRBJ1-1 | TRBV19 | TRBD1 | CASSTTGGTEAFF | TGTGCCAGTAGTACTACAGGGGGCACTGAAGCTTTCTTT
few | TRBJ2-1 | TRBV30 | TRBD2 | CAYQLAVEQFF | TGTGCCTATCAACTAGCGGTCGAGCAGTTCTTC
NA | TRBJ1-1 | TRBV18 | TRBD1 | CASSPHQGASNTEAFF | TGTGCCAGCTCACCACATCAGGGGGCCAGCAACACTGAAGCTTTCTTT
NA | TRBJ2-2 | TRBV6-5 | TRBD2 | CASMTSGRDTGELFF | TGTGCCAGTATGACTAGCGGGAGGGACACCGGGGAGCTGTTTTTT
NA | TRBJ2-5 | TRBV14 | NA | CASSQSGRETQYF | TGTGCCAGCAGCCAATCAGGGCGCGAGACCCAGTACTTC
NA | TRBJ2-7 | TRBV4-1 | TRBD2 | CASSQDGGGLYEQYF | TGCGCCAGCAGCCAAGATGGCGGGGGGCTCTACGAGCAGTACTTC
NA | TRBJ2-4 | TRBV11-2 | NA | CASSLASARTAQNIQYF | TGTGCCAGCAGCTTAGCGTCGGCTAGGACAGCACAAAACATTCAGTACTTC
few | TRBJ2-7 | TRBV28 | TRBD2 | CASSLGGVRDEQYF | TGTGCCAGCAGTTTGGGGGGGGTCAGAGACGAGCAGTACTTC
few | TRBJ2-1 | TRBV4-2 | TRBD2 | CASSQDRGTTQIFNEQFF | TGTGCCAGCAGCCAAGATCGTGGGACTACGCAAATATTCAATGAGCAGTTCTTC
few | TRBJ1-1 | TRBV25-1 | TRBD1 | CASRQTGLGTEAFF | TGTGCCAGCAGGCAGACAGGGCTGGGCACTGAAGCTTTCTTT
few | TRBJ2-1 | TRBV9 | NA | CASSETLGQAGGEQFF | TGTGCCAGCAGCGAGACCCTTGGACAGGCCGGGGGTGAGCAGTTCTTC
few | TRBJ1-2 | TRBV14 | TRBD1 | CASTQTGGGGGYTF | TGTGCCAGCACCCAAACAGGGGGCGGTGGTGGCTACACCTTC
few | TRBJ1-1 | TRBV5-4 | NA | CASSLPDTEAFF | TGTGCCAGCAGCCTGCCGGACACTGAAGCTTTCTTT
NA | TRBJ2-1 | TRBV12-5 | TRBD2 | CASGLGTSGSGGYNEQFF | TGTGCTAGTGGTTTGGGGACTAGCGGGTCAGGAGGCTACAATGAGCAGTTCTTC
NA | TRBJ2-7 | TRBV25-1 | NA | CASSASVDEQYF | TGTGCCAGCAGTGCATCGGTGGACGAGCAGTACTTC
few | TRBJ2-1 | TRBV5-1 | TRBD2 | CASSLRLAGSSSYNEQFF | TGCGCCAGCAGCTTGAGGCTAGCGGGATCGAGCTCCTACAATGAGCAGTTCTTC
few | TRBJ2-1 | TRBV28 | NA | CASIFSGYNEQFF | TGTGCCAGCATTTTCTCGGGGTACAATGAGCAGTTCTTC
NA | TRBJ2-7 | TRBV7-2 | NA | CASSRFYEQYF | TGTGCCAGCAGCCGGTTTTACGAGCAGTACTTC
NA | TRBJ1-1 | TRBV9 | TRBD1 | CASSPGTGRNTEAFF | TGTGCCAGCAGCCCGGGGACAGGGAGGAACACTGAAGCTTTCTTT
NA | TRBJ2-2 | TRBV29-1 | NA | CSVDRGMGTGELFF | TGCAGCGTTGATCGGGGGATGGGCACCGGGGAGCTGTTTTTT
NA | TRBJ2-2 | TRBV9 | NA | CASSVGWGVTGELFF | TGTGCCAGCAGCGTCGGCTGGGGGGTGACCGGGGAGCTGTTTTTT
few | TRBJ2-3 | TRBV30 | NA | CAWREITDTQYF | TGTGCCTGGAGGGAGATCACAGATACGCAGTATTTT
few | TRBJ1-5 | TRBV28 | NA | CASSLRGRGNQPQHF | TGTGCCAGCAGCCTACGGGGTCGAGGCAATCAGCCCCAGCATTTT
NA | TRBJ2-3 | TRBV7-8 | NA | CASSLIGVTDTQYF | TGTGCCAGCAGCTTAATAGGAGTCACAGATACGCAGTATTTT
NA | TRBJ2-7 | TRBV19 | NA | CASSILGTGTYEQYF | TGTGCCAGTAGTATCCTCGGGACTGGGACCTACGAGCAGTACTTC
NA | TRBJ1-1 | TRBV7-2 | NA | CASRQGQGRMNTEAFF | TGTGCCAGCAGGCAAGGGCAGGGTCGAATGAACACTGAAGCTTTCTTT